This is a list of T cell receptor beta chains from one sample in a study of cytomegalovirus exposure and HLA in healthy donors. The data were produced by immunoSEQ multiplex PCR, yet TCRdb's version contains in-frame clones alone and is incomplete. In the table there are around 160,000 clones, 65% to 70% of which are singletons. Sample: PBMCs. The receptors derive from a woman under 30 in good health and CMV-seropositive. Both conserved end residues are part of each CDR3. A D gene is named only where the DNA matches it firmly. Where a row states a size, it is once, few, many or the class of an expanded clone; other rows omit it.

NA	TRBV25-1	TRBJ1-3	NA	TGTGCTTCGCAGGTTGGAAACACCATATATTTT	CASQVGNTIYF
NA	TRBV9	TRBJ2-7	NA	TGTGCCAGCAGCCTGGGGCGGCAGACCTACGAGCAGTACTTC	CASSLGRQTYEQYF
TRBD1	TRBV30	TRBJ1-1	once	TGTGCCTGGAAACCCGGGACAGGGACTGTGAACACTGAAGCTTTCTTT	CAWKPGTGTVNTEAFF
TRBD2	TRBV13	TRBJ2-1	NA	TGTGCCAGCAGCTCCCATAGCGGGGAGGGGCGTAGGCAGTTCTTC	CASSSHSGEGRRQFF
TRBD1	TRBV2	TRBJ2-2	NA	TGTGCCGGGACAGGGGAATGGGGCGGGGAGCTGTTTTTT	CAGTGEWGGELFF
NA	TRBV4-2	TRBJ2-3	NA	TGTGCCAGCAGTCCCGTCGAGGGTAAAACCCCCCCGCAGTATTTT	CASSPVEGKTPPQYF
NA	TRBV9	TRBJ1-1	NA	TGTGCCAGCAGCCCGCAGGGGAGGAACACTGAAGCTTTCTTT	CASSPQGRNTEAFF
TRBD1	TRBV5-3	TRBJ1-1	NA	TGTGCCAGAAGCTCGCCATCAGGGGGCGCGGGTGACACTGAAGCTTTCTTT	CARSSPSGGAGDTEAFF
NA	TRBV7-6	TRBJ1-1	NA	TGTGCCAGCAGCTTAGTTGGGGGGGCTGGAACTGAAGCTTTCTTT	CASSLVGGAGTEAFF
NA	TRBV6-1	TRBJ2-7	few	TGTGCCAGCAGTGACGAGGTTTTGGCCCTGGACAAACACGAGCAGTACTTC	CASSDEVLALDKHEQYF
NA	TRBV30	TRBJ2-7	few	TGTGCCTGGAGTGGCCCCGGGACTGGGAGAGAGCAGTACTTC	CAWSGPGTGREQYF
TRBD2	TRBV27	TRBJ2-1	few	TGTGCCAGCAGTTTCGTCTTGGCGGGGGGATACAATGAGCAGTTCTTC	CASSFVLAGGYNEQFF
TRBD1	TRBV18	TRBJ1-1	NA	TGTGCCAGCTCACCACGCGGGACAGGGAAAGGCACTGAAGCTTTCTTT	CASSPRGTGKGTEAFF
TRBD2	TRBV6-6	TRBJ2-7	NA	TGTGCCAGCAAACAGACTAGCAGCTCCTACGAGCAGTACTTC	CASKQTSSSYEQYF
NA	TRBV20-1	TRBJ1-2	few	TGCAGGAGTACAGCAGACTATGGCTACACCTTC	CRSTADYGYTF
TRBD1	TRBV27	TRBJ1-2	NA	TGTGCCAGCAGCAGGACAGGGTTTGGCTACACCTTC	CASSRTGFGYTF
NA	TRBV6-5	TRBJ1-2	few	TGTGCCAGCACCATCAGGAGGGGTTACGGCTACACCTTC	CASTIRRGYGYTF
NA	TRBV5-1	TRBJ2-3	few	TGCGCCAGCAGCTTGCTCAATTCTCGGGGGGCCTCAGATACGCAGTATTTT	CASSLLNSRGASDTQYF
TRBD1	TRBV7-3	TRBJ2-2	NA	TGTGCCAGCAGCTCTAGACAGGGGAGGGAGCTGTTTTTT	CASSSRQGRELFF
NA	TRBV7-3	TRBJ1-1	NA	TGTGCCAGCAGCTTAATGTCTGGACAGCTACATGAAGCTTTCTTT	CASSLMSGQLHEAFF
NA	TRBV6-1	TRBJ2-1	NA	TGTGCCAGCAGTGAAAATACGGGAGTTCACAATGAGCAGTTCTTC	CASSENTGVHNEQFF
NA	TRBV6-1	TRBJ1-1	few	TGTGCCAGCAGTGAAATTGAGCCCGGCCGAGCGACTGAAGCTTTCTTT	CASSEIEPGRATEAFF
NA	TRBV5-6	TRBJ1-3	NA	TGTGCCAGCAGCCCGGGGGATTTTGGAAACACCATATATTTT	CASSPGDFGNTIYF
NA	TRBV10-2	TRBJ2-7	NA	TGCGCCAGCAGTGAATATCCGAGCACGACCTACGAGCAGTACTTC	CASSEYPSTTYEQYF
NA	TRBV30	TRBJ2-5	once	TGTGCCTGGAGTGAACAGGCCCAAGAGACCCAGTACTTC	CAWSEQAQETQYF
NA	TRBV30	TRBJ1-4	NA	TGTGCCTGGAGGCCGGGAGCCACCGGAGGGGAAAAACTGTTTTTT	CAWRPGATGGEKLFF
NA	TRBV14	TRBJ1-1	NA	TGTGCCAGCAGCCAAACCAGGAACACTGAAGCTTTCTTT	CASSQTRNTEAFF
TRBD1	TRBV2	TRBJ1-5	few	TGTGCCAGCAGAGACAGGGAGGATCAGCCCCAGCATTTT	CASRDREDQPQHF
TRBD1	TRBV29-1	TRBJ1-2	NA	TGCAGCGTTGAATCAGGGGGAGGAGAAGGCTACACCTTC	CSVESGGGEGYTF
NA	TRBV14	TRBJ1-1	NA	TGTGCCAGCAGCCAAGATCTTGGGGCAGGGGTAATGAACACTGAAGCTTTCTTT	CASSQDLGAGVMNTEAFF
TRBD2	TRBV28	TRBJ2-7	NA	TGTGCCAGCGGCTATGGGCGGGAGGGGTACGAGCAGTACTTC	CASGYGREGYEQYF
TRBD2	TRBV5-1	TRBJ2-7	NA	TGCGCCAGCAGCCTACCGACTAGCGGGGGGGTCCGCGAGCAGTACTTC	CASSLPTSGGVREQYF
TRBD2	TRBV7-9	TRBJ2-7	NA	TGTGCCAGCAGCTTAGATAGCGGGAGGTCCCACGAGCAGTACTTC	CASSLDSGRSHEQYF
NA	TRBV27	TRBJ2-3	once	TGTGCCAGCAGTTTAATCCAGGGTGGCGCAGATACGCAGTATTTT	CASSLIQGGADTQYF
TRBD1	TRBV19	TRBJ1-1	few	TGTGCCAGTAGTATATCCCGGGACAGGGTGAACACTGAAGCTTTCTTT	CASSISRDRVNTEAFF
TRBD1	TRBV27	TRBJ1-5	once	TGTGCCAGCAGTTACGGACAGGGAAGCCAGCCCCAGCATTTT	CASSYGQGSQPQHF
TRBD1	TRBV27	TRBJ1-5	NA	TGTGCCAGCAGGAACACAGGGGTCCATCAGCCCCAGCATTTT	CASRNTGVHQPQHF
TRBD1	TRBV6-1	TRBJ1-5	NA	TGTGCCGGATCACAGGGGCTAGAAAATCAGCCCCAGCATTTT	CAGSQGLENQPQHF
NA	TRBV27	TRBJ2-5	NA	TGTGCCAGCAGTTTACAAGGACACATTCAAGAGACCCAGTACTTC	CASSLQGHIQETQYF
NA	TRBV10-3	TRBJ1-2	NA	TGTGCCATCAGTGAGCCACAACAGGGAAGCTATGGCTACACCTTC	CAISEPQQGSYGYTF
TRBD2	TRBV4-3	TRBJ2-7	NA	TGCGCCAGCAGCCATGAGCGGGGGGCATCCTACGAGCAGTACTTC	CASSHERGASYEQYF
TRBD1	TRBV28	TRBJ1-2	NA	TGTGCCAGCAGTTTTGGCGGGACAGGGAGCTATGGCTACACCTTC	CASSFGGTGSYGYTF
TRBD1	TRBV18	TRBJ1-2	NA	TGTGCCAGCCGGCGGGCAGGGGGGAGCTATGGCTACACCTTC	CASRRAGGSYGYTF
NA	TRBV6-5	TRBJ2-7	NA	TGTGCCAGCAGCCAGACAGGAATCTCCTACGAGCAGTACTTC	CASSQTGISYEQYF
NA	TRBV19	TRBJ2-7	NA	TGTGCCACCCACCGGGGGAGATACTACGAGCAGTACTTC	CATHRGRYYEQYF
TRBD1	TRBV27	TRBJ1-2	NA	TGTGCCAGCAGTTTATCGAATCCATCAGGGGGCAACTATGGCTACACCTTC	CASSLSNPSGGNYGYTF
NA	TRBV7-9	TRBJ1-2	NA	TGTGCCAGCACAGGGTGGGCAGGATATGGCTACACCTTC	CASTGWAGYGYTF
NA	TRBV2	TRBJ1-2	NA	TGTGCCTCCGGACTGGGGATGGGCTACACCTTC	CASGLGMGYTF
TRBD2	TRBV30	TRBJ2-1	NA	TGTGCCTGGACGGGACTAGCGGGGCCAGGTGAGCAGTTCTTC	CAWTGLAGPGEQFF
TRBD2	TRBV7-9	TRBJ2-2	NA	TGTGCCAGCAGCGACGGGACTAGCGGGGCGTTCGGGGCCGGGGAGCTGTTTTTT	CASSDGTSGAFGAGELFF
TRBD2	TRBV27	TRBJ2-7	NA	TGTGCCAGCAGTTCCCCACCTGCCTCTTGGCGACTAGCGGGAGATCCCTACGAGCAGTACTTC	CASSSPPASWRLAGDPYEQYF
NA	TRBV19	TRBJ2-1	NA	TGTGCCAGTTTCGGCGGGCACAATGAGCAGTTCTTC	CASFGGHNEQFF
NA	TRBV7-7	TRBJ2-1	few	TGTGCTAGCAGCTTATCAGGTTACAATGAGCAGTTCTTC	CASSLSGYNEQFF
TRBD1	TRBV7-9	TRBJ2-3	NA	TGTGCCAGCAGCGATTTAATTACAGGGGGTCAGGATACGCAGTATTTT	CASSDLITGGQDTQYF
TRBD1	TRBV27	TRBJ2-7	NA	TGTGCCAGCAGTTTAAAACAGGGGGCCTACGAGCAGTACTTC	CASSLKQGAYEQYF